The clone carrying this T cell receptor beta chain was observed a handful of times. Its antigen remains unidentified. V was pared by 4 bases and J by 3 bases, with 7 bases of the junction left unmatched. Germline CDR1 reads MNHNS; CDR2 reads SASEGT. The CDR3 is made up of 16 amino acids. MiXCR, run by TCRdb on the 5' RACE reads, gives a single entry per CDR3 protein. The sample carries some 1,600,000 distinct CDR3 sequences, less than 35% recorded once. These data are taken from a study of identical twins. Study-wide findings and caveats: The authors drew conclusions from cross-sectional statistical analysis rather than following the same donors. Models underestimated TCR alpha sharing (out-of-frame) in monozygotic twins.

Source material: cord blood. The sequence came from a newborn girl in good health. The chain combines TRBV6-1 with TRBJ2-3, with 10 positions matching TRBD2. CDR3: CASSVISGRRTDTQYF. Here the CDR3 DNA reads TGTGCCAGCAGTGTAATTAGCGGGAGGCGTACAGATACGCAGTATTTT.